This T cell receptor beta chain comes out of a study of blood T cell repertoires in COVID-19. In the study overall: Whether acute or convalescent, the COVID-19 samples came from the United States, Italy and Spain.

TCRdb keeps only in-frame clones here, not all; method: immunoSEQ multiplex PCR. The table has 120,000 to 150,000 clones, 85% to 90% seen once. This CDR3 comprises 12 residues. The V and J ends lost 4 bases and 5 bases, in that order; junction bases with no gene match: 2. From germline, CDR1 is LNHDA and CDR2 SQIVND (reference sequence). The clonotype was recovered from a human donor in a cohort sampled during active COVID-19. V is TRBV19 and J is TRBJ2-7, with TRBD1 matching 7 bases. Sequenced: peripheral blood. DNA for the CDR3: TGTGCCAGTAGTAAGACAGGGAACGAGCAGTACTTC. Translation gives CASSKTGNEQYF.